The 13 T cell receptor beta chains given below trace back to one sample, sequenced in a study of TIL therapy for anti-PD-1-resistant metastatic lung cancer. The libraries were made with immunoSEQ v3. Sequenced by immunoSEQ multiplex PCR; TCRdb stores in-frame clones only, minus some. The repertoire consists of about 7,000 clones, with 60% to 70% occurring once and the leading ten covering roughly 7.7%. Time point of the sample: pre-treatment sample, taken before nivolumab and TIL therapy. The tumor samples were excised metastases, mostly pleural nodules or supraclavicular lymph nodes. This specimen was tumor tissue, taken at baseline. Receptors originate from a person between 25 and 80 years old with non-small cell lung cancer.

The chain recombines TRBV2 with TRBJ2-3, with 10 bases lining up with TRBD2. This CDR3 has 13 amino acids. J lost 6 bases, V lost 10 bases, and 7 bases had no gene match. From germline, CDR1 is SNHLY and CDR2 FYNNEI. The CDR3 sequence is CAIGLAVGDTQYF. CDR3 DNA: TGTGCCATAGGACTAGCGGTGGGGGATACGCAGTATTTT.

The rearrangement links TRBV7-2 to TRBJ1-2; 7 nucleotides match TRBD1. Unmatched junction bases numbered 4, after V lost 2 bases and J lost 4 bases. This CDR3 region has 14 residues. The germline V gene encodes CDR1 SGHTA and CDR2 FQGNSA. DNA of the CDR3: TGTGCCAGCAGCTTACTCGCAGGGGGCTATGGCTACACCTTC. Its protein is CASSLLAGGYGYTF.

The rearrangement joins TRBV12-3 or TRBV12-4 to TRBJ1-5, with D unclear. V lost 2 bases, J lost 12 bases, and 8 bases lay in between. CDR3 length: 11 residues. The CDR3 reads CASSLSTDQHF. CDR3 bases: TGTGCCAGCAGTTTAAGTACAGACCAGCATTTT.

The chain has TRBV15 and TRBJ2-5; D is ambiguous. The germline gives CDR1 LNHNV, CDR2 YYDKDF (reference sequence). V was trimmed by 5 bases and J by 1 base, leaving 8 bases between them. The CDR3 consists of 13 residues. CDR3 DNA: TGTGCCACCAGCTCCGCAAGCCAAGAGACCCAGTACTTC. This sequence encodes CATSSASQETQYF.

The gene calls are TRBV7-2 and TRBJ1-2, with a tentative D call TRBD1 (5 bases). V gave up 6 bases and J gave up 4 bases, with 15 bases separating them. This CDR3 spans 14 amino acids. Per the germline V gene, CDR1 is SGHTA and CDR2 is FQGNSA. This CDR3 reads CASSFRDIGYGYTF. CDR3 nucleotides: TGTGCCAGCAGTTTCAGGGATATTGGCTATGGCTACACCTTC.

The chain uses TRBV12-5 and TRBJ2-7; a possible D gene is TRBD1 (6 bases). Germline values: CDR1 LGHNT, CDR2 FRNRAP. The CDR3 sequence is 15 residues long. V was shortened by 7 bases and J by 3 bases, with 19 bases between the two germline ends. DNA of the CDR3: TGTGCTAGTGCCAGGGGCGGGCAGGCGGGCTACGAGCAGTACTTC. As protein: CASARGGQAGYEQYF.

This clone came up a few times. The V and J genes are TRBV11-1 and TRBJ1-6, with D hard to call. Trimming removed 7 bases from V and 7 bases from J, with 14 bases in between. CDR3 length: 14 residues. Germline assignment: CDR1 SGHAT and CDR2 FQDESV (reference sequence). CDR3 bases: TGTGCCAGCAAAGAGTGGTCGGCGAATTCACCCCTCCACTTT. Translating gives CASKEWSANSPLHF.

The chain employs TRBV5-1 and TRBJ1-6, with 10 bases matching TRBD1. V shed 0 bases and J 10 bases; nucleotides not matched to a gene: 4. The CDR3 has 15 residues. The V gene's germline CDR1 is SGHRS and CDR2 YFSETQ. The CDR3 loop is CASSLGQGAGSPLHF. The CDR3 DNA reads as TGCGCCAGCAGCTTGGGACAGGGGGCCGGCTCACCCCTCCACTTT.

The CDR3 sequence: CSVEGEAGNTIYF. CDR3 nucleotides: TGCAGCGTTGAAGGGGAGGCCGGAAACACCATATATTTT. The V call is TRBV29-1, the J call TRBJ1-3; D uncertain. With 1 base removed from V and 4 bases from J, the gap between germline ends came to 8 bases. Germline CDR1 and CDR2: SQVTM and ANQGSEA. The length of the CDR3 is 13 residues.

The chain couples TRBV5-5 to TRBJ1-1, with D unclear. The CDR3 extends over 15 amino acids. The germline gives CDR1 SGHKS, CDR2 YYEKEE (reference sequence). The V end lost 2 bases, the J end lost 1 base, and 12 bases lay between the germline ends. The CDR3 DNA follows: TGTGCCAGCAGCTTCAAAGCTAACACGAACACTGAAGCTTTCTTT. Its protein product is CASSFKANTNTEAFF.

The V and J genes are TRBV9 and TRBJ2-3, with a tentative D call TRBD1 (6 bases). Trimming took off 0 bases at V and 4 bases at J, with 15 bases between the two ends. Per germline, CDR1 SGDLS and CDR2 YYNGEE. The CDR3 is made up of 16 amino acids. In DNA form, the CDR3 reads TGTGCCAGCAGCGTAGGGGGACAACGGACCTCAGATACGCAGTATTTT. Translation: CASSVGGQRTSDTQYF.

Written as DNA, the CDR3 is TGTGCCAGCAGTGATCTCTGGCTGATGAACACTGAAGCTTTCTTT. Protein: CASSDLWLMNTEAFF. This chain uses TRBV6-1 with TRBJ1-1; D not resolved. The germline CDR1 and CDR2 sequences are MNHNS and SASEGT. The CDR3 totals 15 residues. V was cut by 3 bases and J by 0 bases, with 11 bases left in between.

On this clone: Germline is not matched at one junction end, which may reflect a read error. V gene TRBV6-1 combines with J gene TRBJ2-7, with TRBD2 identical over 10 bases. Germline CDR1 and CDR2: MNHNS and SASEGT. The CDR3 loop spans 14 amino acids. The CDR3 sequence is CASREAGGGREQYF. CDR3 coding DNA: TGTGCCAGCAGGGAAGCGGGAGGGGGGCGCGAGCAGTACTTC.